Following are 15 T cell receptor beta chains from one sample sequenced in a study of cytomegalovirus exposure and HLA in healthy donors. The PCR had 60 Vbeta and 13 Jbeta primers. Using immunoSEQ multiplex PCR, the repertoire was profiled, and TCRdb retains in-frame clones only, with some absent. The sample lists 130,000 or so clones; about 9.1% were seen once. Sequencing used PBMCs. The receptors stem from a woman between 40 and 50 years old in good health and CMV-seropositive.

This clone appeared a few times. V gene TRBV7-6 combines with J gene TRBJ2-1; TRBD1 might be the D (6 bases). V was trimmed by 4 bases and J by 4 bases, leaving 20 bases between them. CDR3 length: 17 residues. Germline CDR1 and CDR2: SGHVS and FNYEAQ. The CDR3: CASSSQPSTDRYNEQFF. The CDR3, as DNA: TGTGCCAGCAGCTCCCAACCTTCGACCGACAGGTACAATGAGCAGTTCTTC.

This clone has only a few counts. Other DNA sequences in the same sample also yield this CDR3. CDR3 loop: CASSLSRNTEAFF. In nucleotides, the CDR3 is TGTGCCAGCAGTTTATCGCGAAACACTGAAGCTTTCTTT. J is TRBJ1-1 and V is TRBV27; D is unresolved. Germline CDR1 reads MNHEY; CDR2 reads SMNVEV (reference sequence). This CDR3 spans 13 amino acids. V was cut by 0 bases and J by 2 bases, with 4 bases left in between.

This clone has only a few counts. The chain couples TRBV5-1 to TRBJ2-3; 7 bases match TRBD1. The CDR3 totals 18 residues. The germline V gene has CDR1 SGHRS and CDR2 YFSETQ. The ends lost 4 bases at V and 0 bases at J; junction bases unmatched: 14. CDR3 loop: CASSPWPPGQTSTDTQYF. CDR3 sequence (DNA): TGCGCCAGCAGCCCTTGGCCCCCGGGACAGACTAGCACAGATACGCAGTATTTT.

The chain carries TRBV2 and TRBJ1-2; 8 bases map to TRBD1. The trim removed 2 bases at V and 0 bases at J, leaving 2 bases unmatched. Germline lookup yields CDR1 SNHLY and CDR2 FYNNEI. The CDR3 loop spans 15 amino acids. The CDR3 nucleotides read TGTGCCAGCAGTGAAACGACAGGGGCTAACTATGGCTACACCTTC. Translation: CASSETTGANYGYTF.

This clone has a handful of counts. The rearrangement links TRBV6-1 to TRBJ2-7; unclear D gene. Germline V CDR1 and CDR2: MNHNS, SASEGT. V was cut by 3 bases and J by 4 bases, with 13 bases left in between. The CDR3 runs to 14 residues. The CDR3 coding sequence is TGTGCCAGCAGTGACAGTGGGCAGAGATACGAGCAGTACTTC. Translation gives CASSDSGQRYEQYF.

This clone has more than one count but fewer than ten. V is TRBV18 and J is TRBJ2-7; possible D gene TRBD1, 6 bases. This CDR3 contains 11 residues. V gave up 8 bases and J gave up 7 bases, with 12 bases separating them. In germline, CDR1 is KGHSH, CDR2 LQKENI. The CDR3 region has the DNA TGTGCCAGCGCTCAGGGGCGGGAGCAGTACTTC. It encodes CASAQGREQYF.

The CDR3 DNA follows: TGTGCCAGCAGCTTAATCCAGGGGTACCAGTACTTC. Amino acids: CASSLIQGYQYF. This chain uses TRBV5-6 with TRBJ2-5; D possibly corresponds to TRBD1 (6 bases). The CDR3 is 12 residues long. The V gene lost 2 bases and the J gene lost 10 bases, with 12 bases spanning the gap. Germline assignment: CDR1 SGHDT and CDR2 YYEEEE.

This clone was observed a handful of times. This chain uses TRBV7-2 with TRBJ2-7; 8 bases map to TRBD1. After removal of 1 base from V and 3 bases from J, the junction contained 8 bases not matched to a gene. Germline-derived CDR1 and CDR2 are SGHTA and FQGNSA. This CDR3 has 16 amino acids. The DNA of the CDR3 is TGTGCCAGCAGCTTAGAAGGAGGGACAGGCTACTACGAGCAGTACTTC. Protein sequence: CASSLEGGTGYYEQYF.

This clone came up a few times. This CDR3 is CASSVEGDSFSSGANVLTF. The CDR3, as DNA: TGTGCCAGCAGCGTAGAGGGGGACAGCTTCAGCTCTGGGGCCAACGTCCTGACTTTC. This chain links TRBV9 with TRBJ2-6; 7 positions match TRBD1. CDR1 and CDR2 (germline): SGDLS, YYNGEE. The ends lost 0 bases at V and 0 bases at J; junction bases unmatched: 9. CDR3 length: 19 residues. The variable domain in full, with the rest retrieved from reference TRBV9 and TRBJ2-6, is DSGVTQTPKHLITATGQRVTLRCSPRSGDLSVYWYQQSLDQGLQFLIQYYNGEERAKGNILERFSAQQFPDLHSELNLSSLELGDSALYFCASSVEGDSFSSGANVLTFGAGSRLTVL.

This clone showed up just a few times. CDR3 region: CASRSTGIGETQYF. The DNA of the CDR3 is TGCGCCAGCAGATCAACAGGGATAGGGGAGACCCAGTACTTC. The chain joins TRBV5-1 to TRBJ2-5; a possible D gene is TRBD1 (6 bases). Looked up from germline, CDR1 is SGHRS and CDR2 is YFSETQ. V lost 5 bases and J lost 5, with 16 bases in between. CDR3 length: 14 amino acids.

This clone has just a few counts. The genes are TRBV7-9 and TRBJ2-7; the D gene is possibly TRBD1 (6 bases). Germline V gene lookup returns CDR1 SEHNR and CDR2 FQNEAQ (reference sequence). This CDR3 comprises 14 residues. V was pared by 2 bases and J by 7 bases, with 15 bases between. The DNA for the CDR3 is TGTGCCAGCAGCTTATTCGGGACAACTGAGGAGCAGTACTTC. This sequence encodes CASSLFGTTEEQYF.

This clone has more than one count but fewer than ten. This chain joins TRBV5-4 and TRBJ2-1, with D maybe TRBD2 (6 bases). This CDR3 comprises 16 residues. V was clipped by 0 bases and J by 9 bases, with 19 bases between them. Germline CDR1 and CDR2: SGHNT and YYREEE (reference sequence). The CDR3 reads CASSLALVGRRGEQFF. The CDR3 DNA follows: TGTGCCAGCAGCTTGGCGCTTGTAGGACGGAGGGGTGAGCAGTTCTTC.

V and J are TRBV5-1 and TRBJ1-6; D remains unclear. Per the germline V gene, CDR1 is SGHRS and CDR2 is YFSETQ. The CDR3 has 15 amino acids. V dropped 1 base and J dropped 6 bases, with 11 bases sitting between them. CDR3 region: CASSLFEGSNSPLHF. CDR3 DNA: TGCGCCAGCAGCTTGTTCGAGGGCTCTAATTCACCCCTCCACTTT.

This chain joins TRBV5-1 and TRBJ2-3; a weak D match, TRBD1 (6 bases). Germline V CDR1 and CDR2: SGHRS, YFSETQ. The CDR3 sequence is 14 residues long. The germline V and J ends were trimmed by 6 bases and 6 bases, with 17 bases remaining between them. The CDR3 nucleotides read TGCGCCAGCACCCCCGACAGGAGAGGTGATACGCAGTATTTT. Its translation: CASTPDRRGDTQYF.

The CDR3 sequence is CASRRGPGVSYEQYF. The CDR3 bases are TGTGCCAGCAGGAGGGGGCCGGGGGTCTCCTACGAGCAGTACTTC. This rearrangement joins TRBV6-5 to TRBJ2-7, with a weak D call TRBD1 (7 bases). The length of the CDR3 is 15 residues. V was cut by 6 bases and J by 0 bases, with 15 bases left in between. Germline assignment: CDR1 MNHEY and CDR2 SVGAGI.